What follows are 10 T cell receptor beta chains derived from one specimen sequenced in a study of blood T cell repertoires in COVID-19. The assay was immunoSEQ multiplex PCR, and TCRdb's table has in-frame clones only and misses some. The table lists roughly 150,000 clones, around 82% of them singletons, with 8% to 11% in the top ten. Sequencing used peripheral blood. Receptors were obtained from a woman at least 80 years old with active or convalescent COVID-19.

In regard to this clone: Germline is not matched at one junction end, which may reflect a read error. The chain recombines TRBV2 with TRBJ1-1; 7 positions agree with TRBD1. The CDR3 is 14 amino acids. Germline lookup yields CDR1 SNHLY and CDR2 FYNNEI. This CDR3 is CASSQGTENIEAFF. The CDR3 coding sequence is TGTGCCAGCAGTCAAGGGACAGAGAACATTGAAGCTTTCTTT.

This chain's CDR3 is CASTPGTDSGNTIYF. CDR3 coding DNA: TGTGCCAGTACTCCGGGGACAGACAGTGGAAACACCATATATTTT. The chain carries TRBV28 and TRBJ1-3, with 7 positions matching TRBD1. The germline V gene has CDR1 MDHEN and CDR2 SYDVKM. The trim removed 9 bases at V and 3 bases at J, leaving 11 bases unmatched. The CDR3 consists of 15 residues.

V gene TRBV5-1 combines with J gene TRBJ2-5; 7 bases match TRBD1. The V gene end was trimmed by 2 bases and the J gene end by 2 bases; junction bases not matched to a gene: 3. Germline CDR1 and CDR2: SGHRS and YFSETQ. This CDR3 region has 14 residues. For the CDR3, the DNA is TGCGCCAGCAGCTTTCCGGGACAGCAAGAGACCCAGTACTTC. It specifies CASSFPGQQETQYF.

The chain has TRBV7-3 and TRBJ1-6, with a possible D match to TRBD1 (6 bases). Trimming cost V 5 bases and J 12 bases, with 14 bases left between them. The CDR3 extends over 13 amino acids. Germline CDR1 reads SGHTA; CDR2 reads FQGTGA. This CDR3 reads CASSPGQNQPLHF. DNA for the CDR3: TGTGCCAGCAGCCCCGGACAGAACCAACCCCTCCACTTT.

The genes are TRBV2 and TRBJ1-4; unclear D gene. The CDR3 length is 12 residues. Germline CDR1 SNHLY, CDR2 FYNNEI. Trimming took off 3 bases at V and 5 bases at J, with 4 bases between the two ends. CDR3 bases: TGTGCCAGCAGTGAGAGGAATGAAAAACTGTTTTTT. This encodes CASSERNEKLFF.

J is TRBJ1-1 and V is TRBV25-1; D might be TRBD1 (6 bases). The ends were cut back, 4 bases at V and 7 bases at J, with 16 bases in the middle. This CDR3 spans 14 amino acids. Germline CDR1 is MGHDK and CDR2 is SYGVNS. As DNA, the CDR3 is TGTGCCAGCAGTGGATGGGAAGGACAGAATGAAGCTTTCTTT. Protein: CASSGWEGQNEAFF.

The sample holds one count of this clone. This chain connects TRBV27 to TRBJ1-6, with D maybe TRBD1 (5 bases). V gave up 6 bases and J gave up 7 bases, with 13 bases separating them. The CDR3 runs to 14 residues. CDR1 is MNHEY and CDR2 is SMNVEV in the germline V gene (reference sequence). CDR3 in DNA: TGTGCCAGCAGGGGGGAGGGATTCAATTCACCCCTCCACTTT. Protein product: CASRGEGFNSPLHF.

DNA for the CDR3: TGCGCCAGCAGCAGTGTCGGGTCCCAGGGGGATACGCAGTATTTT. Encoded protein: CASSSVGSQGDTQYF. The genes are TRBV5-1 and TRBJ2-3; weak D call: TRBD1 (6 bases). This CDR3 has 15 amino acids. The V end was cut by 4 bases, the J end by 6 bases, with 18 bases between. The V gene's germline CDR1 is SGHRS and CDR2 YFSETQ.

This sequence joins TRBV19 and TRBJ1-2, with TRBD1 matching over 8 bases. The CDR3 spans 15 residues. Germline V CDR1 and CDR2: LNHDA, SQIVND (reference sequence). V was clipped by 8 bases and J by 4 bases; unmatched bases: 12. The CDR3 reads CASQISGQEFYGYTF. For the CDR3, the DNA is TGTGCCAGTCAGATTTCGGGACAGGAGTTCTATGGCTACACCTTC.

The gene calls are TRBV6-1 and TRBJ1-3; no firm D call. The CDR3 has 13 amino acids. V dropped 2 bases and J dropped 0 bases, with 2 bases sitting between them. CDR1 and CDR2 from the germline V gene are MNHNS and SASEGT. The DNA of the CDR3 is TGTGCCAGCAGTGAATACTCTGGAAACACCATATATTTT. Its translation is CASSEYSGNTIYF.